Shown below are 18 T cell receptor beta chains from a single sample sequenced in a study of T cell repertoires in cytomegalovirus infection. TCRdb re-called the reads through MiXCR, storing one row per CDR3 protein. The sample lists about 52,000 distinct CDR3 sequences; roughly a fifth were seen once. No antigens are known for them. The input for sequencing was CD8+ T cells from cultured PBMCs, taken from culture after CMV antigen stimulation. These receptors were obtained from a human donor in good health (CMV status not recorded). Some clones in this sample may be carry-over from other donors' samples.

The gene calls are TRBV6-1 and TRBJ2-6, with 8 positions matching TRBD2. This CDR3 is 18 amino acids long. Germline lookup yields CDR1 MNHNS and CDR2 SASEGT. With V trimmed by 7 bases and J by 2 bases, 13 bases remained unmatched. The CDR3 loop is CASIPLGGVVTGANVLTF. The CDR3 bases are TGTGCCAGCATCCCCCTCGGGGGGGTTGTTACTGGGGCCAACGTCCTGACTTTC.

The CDR3 spells CASSPASEQYF. In nucleotides, the CDR3 is TGTGCCAGCAGCCCCGCGAGCGAGCAGTACTTC. The chain joins TRBV7-9 to TRBJ2-7; D remains ambiguous. V was pared by 5 bases and J by 6 bases, with 8 bases between. Germline CDR1 is SEHNR and CDR2 is FQNEAQ (reference sequence). The CDR3 extends over 11 amino acids.

The rearrangement joins TRBV12-3 or TRBV12-4 to TRBJ1-2; D gene uncertain. Trimming removed 1 base at V and 4 bases at J, with 13 bases between. This CDR3 is 15 amino acids long. The CDR3 coding sequence is TGTGCCAGCAGTTTAGTGGAGGGAAGCGGCTATGGCTACACCTTC. It is translated as CASSLVEGSGYGYTF.

This clonotype was seen only a few times. This chain links TRBV6-2 or TRBV6-3 with TRBJ2-7; D not resolved. Germline CDR1 MNHEY, CDR2 SVGEGT. Trimming pared 0 bases from V and 4 bases from J, leaving 10 bases between. This CDR3 region has 14 residues. The CDR3 spells CASSYSIGLYEQYF. Here the CDR3 DNA reads TGTGCCAGCAGTTACTCGATTGGCCTTTACGAGCAGTACTTC.

This clonotype has only a few counts. J is TRBJ2-7 and V is TRBV7-6; the D is unclear. The CDR3 has 13 amino acids. V was clipped by 1 base and J by 4 bases, with 8 bases between them. CDR1 is SGHVS and CDR2 is FNYEAQ in the germline V gene. CDR3 sequence: CASSLDPVYEQYF. In DNA form, the CDR3 reads TGTGCCAGCAGCTTAGATCCGGTATACGAGCAGTACTTC.

The rearrangement uses TRBV12-5 and TRBJ1-1; a possible D gene is TRBD1 (5 bases). V was pared by 2 bases and J by 1 base, with 17 bases between. The CDR3 contains 17 residues. Germline V CDR1 and CDR2: LGHNT, FRNRAP. In DNA, the CDR3 is TGTGCTAGTGGTTTGCCCAGAACAAGGGGAGGGAACACTGAAGCTTTCTTT. It encodes CASGLPRTRGGNTEAFF.

This clonotype was picked up a small number of times. The chain recombines TRBV7-8 with TRBJ2-5; possibly TRBD1 for D (5 bases). Deletions cut 5 bases from V and 5 bases from J, with 18 bases between. CDR3 size: 15 residues. Germline CDR1 is SGHVS and CDR2 is FQNEAQ. In DNA form, the CDR3 reads TGTGCCAGCAGCAATTCTCAGGGAAACACGGAGACCCAGTACTTC. It specifies CASSNSQGNTETQYF.

The chain recombines TRBV6-2 or TRBV6-3 with TRBJ1-1; D may be TRBD1 (5 bases). The CDR3 sequence is 14 residues long. V shed 2 bases and J shed 3 bases, with 10 bases lying between them. CDR1 is MNHEY, CDR2 SVGEGT, per germline. The CDR3 DNA is TGTGCCAGCAGTTACAGGGGTCTGGACACTGAAGCTTTCTTT. As protein: CASSYRGLDTEAFF.

The gene calls are TRBV7-1 and TRBJ1-2, with D unclear. TRBV7-1 is assigned to the ORF class and has an uncertain function. This CDR3 is 11 amino acids long. V shed 11 bases and J shed 8 bases, with 15 bases lying between them. DNA of the CDR3: TGTGCCTGGAGATTGGGAGGAGGCTACACCTTC. Its protein is CAWRLGGGYTF.

This sequence joins TRBV4-1 and TRBJ2-7; 7 bases agree with TRBD2. Germline-derived CDR1 and CDR2 are MGHRA and YSYEKL. This CDR3 spans 13 amino acids. The V and J ends lost 4 bases and 5 bases, in that order; junction bases with no gene match: 5. CDR3 bases: TGCGCCAGCAGCCCAGGAGCGGGAAACGAGCAGTACTTC. Translated, it gives CASSPGAGNEQYF.

The rearrangement joins TRBV5-6 to TRBJ1-2; a weak D match, TRBD1 (6 bases). V dropped 5 bases and J dropped 3 bases, with 17 bases sitting between them. Germline loops: CDR1 SGHDT, CDR2 YYEEEE. CDR3 length equals 15 residues. CDR3 in DNA: TGTGCCAGCAGAGGGGGGACACATTTTGACTATGGCTACACCTTC. It yields the protein CASRGGTHFDYGYTF.

This clonotype was seen more than once but under ten times. This chain uses TRBV7-2 with TRBJ2-1, with 12 bases lining up with TRBD2. With V trimmed by 2 bases and J by 8 bases, 7 bases remained unmatched. The germline V gene has CDR1 SGHTA and CDR2 FQGNSA. The CDR3 has 16 amino acids. The CDR3 reads CASSLRLAGGAYEQFF. The CDR3, as DNA: TGTGCCAGCAGCTTAAGGCTAGCGGGGGGGGCCTATGAGCAGTTCTTC.

This clonotype was observed a handful of times. The chain joins TRBV4-1 to TRBJ2-1, with D unresolved. The CDR3 extends over 13 amino acids. The V gene's germline CDR1 is MGHRA and CDR2 YSYEKL. V lost 3 bases to trimming and J lost 7 bases, with 10 bases between them. CDR3 in DNA: TGCGCCAGCAGCCACCCCGCTGGGAATGAGCAGTTCTTC. Amino acid sequence: CASSHPAGNEQFF.

The chain links TRBV7-9 to TRBJ2-5, with D unresolved. Per the germline V gene, CDR1 is SEHNR and CDR2 is FQNEAQ (reference sequence). The CDR3 has 16 amino acids. The ends were cut back, 3 bases at V and 0 bases at J, with 14 bases in the middle. The DNA of the CDR3 is TGTGCCAGCAGCTTCCGGGCTGGTCGGTACCAAGAGACCCAGTACTTC. Protein product: CASSFRAGRYQETQYF.

The chain couples TRBV7-2 to TRBJ2-7; D gene uncertain. Deletions cut 4 bases from V and 3 bases from J, with 16 bases between. The germline gives CDR1 SGHTA, CDR2 FQGNSA. This CDR3 has 15 amino acids. CDR3 residues: CASSSLIRAHYEQYF. In DNA, the CDR3 is TGTGCCAGCAGCTCACTTATCCGGGCCCACTACGAGCAGTACTTC.

This rearrangement joins TRBV25-1 to TRBJ1-1, with no clear D. V was cut by 8 bases and J by 0 bases, with 7 bases left in between. The CDR3 runs 12 residues. Germline V gene sequence: CDR1 MGHDK, CDR2 SYGVNS. CDR3 protein: CASSRLNTEAFF. CDR3 nucleotides: TGTGCCAGCTCGCGGTTGAACACTGAAGCTTTCTTT.

V gene TRBV6-2 or TRBV6-3 combines with J gene TRBJ1-1; TRBD1 might be the D (5 bases). V lost 2 bases and J 1 base, leaving 14 bases between the germline ends. Germline V lookup: CDR1 MNHEY, CDR2 SVGEGT. This CDR3 is 16 amino acids long. The CDR3 loop is CASSYGVDKKNTEAFF. CDR3 nucleotides: TGTGCCAGCAGTTACGGGGTGGACAAAAAGAACACTGAAGCTTTCTTT.

This clonotype has a handful of counts. The genes are TRBV6-2 or TRBV6-3 and TRBJ2-7; D not resolved. Germline lookup yields CDR1 MNHEY and CDR2 SVGEGT. V gave up 6 bases and J gave up 3 bases, with 12 bases separating them. CDR3 length equals 13 residues. The CDR3 DNA sequence: TGTGCCAGCAGATACCACATGAGCTACGAGCAGTACTTC. Translating it yields CASRYHMSYEQYF.